The present entry profiles one TCR beta chain with its context. Original methodology: It was from reference gene primer amplification that nucleated cell counts were estimated. Sequenced by immunoSEQ multiplex PCR; TCRdb stores in-frame clones only, minus some. Clone size and V and J calls were adopted from that table, with D and trimming inferred from the DNA. The profile shows 130,000 or so clones, approximately 84% of them singletons. These data come from a study of blood T cell repertoires in COVID-19. In the study overall: The study drew acute and convalescent COVID-19 samples from the United States, Italy and Spain.

The junction had 19 bases not matched to a gene; V was cut back by 3 bases and J by 14 bases. This CDR3 has 16 amino acids. The germline V gene has CDR1 LGHDT and CDR2 YNNKEL (reference sequence). The chain carries TRBV3-1 (or the pseudogene TRBV3-2) and TRBJ2-3; TRBD2 agrees at 8 bases. The receptor was isolated from an older woman with acute or convalescent COVID-19. Sample: peripheral blood. The DNA for the CDR3 is TGTGCCAGCAGCCAGCGTGCGGGGGGCATTGGACCTACGGGGTATTTT. This codes for CASSQRAGGIGPTGYF.